This T cell receptor (beta chain) was sequenced in a study of identifying expanded T cells in peripheral blood. In regard to this clone: Its cognate antigen is unknown.

Losses at the gene ends were 5 bases for V and 7 bases for J; bases not matched to a gene: 8. This CDR3 has 14 amino acids. Germline loops: CDR1 MNHEY, CDR2 SVGAGI. Sequencing used immunoSEQ multiplex PCR; TCRdb keeps in-frame clones, though not all of them. The profile shows approximately 92,000 clones, 70% to 90% of them singletons. Study outcomes and limitations: Approximately two-week clone count variance significantly increased as total template count grew. Roughly 1.2 clones differed between technical replicates, versus around 15 and 19 over time.

Healthy donors had no documented immune events, such as infections, while sampled. V gene TRBV6-5 combines with J gene TRBJ2-7, with 10 bases matching TRBD1. The receptor was isolated from a person aged 18 to 75 in good health. The sample comprised blood. The CDR3 sequence: CASSAPGQGTEQYF. DNA of the CDR3: TGTGCCAGCAGTGCACCGGGACAGGGGACAGAGCAGTACTTC.